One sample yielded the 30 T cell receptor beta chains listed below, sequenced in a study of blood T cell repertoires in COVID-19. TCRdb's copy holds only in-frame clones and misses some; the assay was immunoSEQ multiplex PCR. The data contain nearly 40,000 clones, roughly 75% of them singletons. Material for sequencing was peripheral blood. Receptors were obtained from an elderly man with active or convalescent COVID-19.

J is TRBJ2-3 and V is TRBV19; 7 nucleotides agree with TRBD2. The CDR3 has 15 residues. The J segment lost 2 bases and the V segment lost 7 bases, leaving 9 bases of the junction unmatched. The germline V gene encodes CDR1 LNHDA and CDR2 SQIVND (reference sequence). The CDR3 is CASNRGVRSTDTQYF. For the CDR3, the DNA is TGTGCCAGTAATCGGGGGGTTCGGTCCACAGATACGCAGTATTTT.

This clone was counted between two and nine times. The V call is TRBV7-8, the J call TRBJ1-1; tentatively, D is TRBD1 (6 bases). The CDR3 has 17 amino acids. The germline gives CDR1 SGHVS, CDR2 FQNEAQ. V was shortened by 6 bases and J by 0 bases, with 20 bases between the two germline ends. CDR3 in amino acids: CASRPPRGGLVNTEAFF. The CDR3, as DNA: TGTGCCAGCAGACCACCCCGGGGGGGGCTAGTGAACACTGAAGCTTTCTTT.

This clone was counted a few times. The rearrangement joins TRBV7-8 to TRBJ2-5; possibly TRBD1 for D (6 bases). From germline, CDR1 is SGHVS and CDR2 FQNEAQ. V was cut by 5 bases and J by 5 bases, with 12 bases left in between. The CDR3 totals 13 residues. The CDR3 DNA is TGTGCCAGCAGCCCCCAGGGGTGGGAGACCCAGTACTTC. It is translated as CASSPQGWETQYF.

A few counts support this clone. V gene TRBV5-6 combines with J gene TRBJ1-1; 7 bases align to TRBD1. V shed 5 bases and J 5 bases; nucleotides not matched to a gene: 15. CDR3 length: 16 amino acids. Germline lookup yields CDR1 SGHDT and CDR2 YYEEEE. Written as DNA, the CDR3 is TGTGCCAGCAGTCTACAGGGAGGTATCAGGGGGACTGAAGCTTTCTTT. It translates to CASSLQGGIRGTEAFF. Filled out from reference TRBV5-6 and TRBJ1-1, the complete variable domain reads DAGVTQSPTHLIKTRGQQVTLRCSPKSGHDTVSWYQQALGQGPQFIFQYYEEEERQRGNFPDRFSGHQFPNYSSELNVNALLLGDSALYLCASSLQGGIRGTEAFFGQGTRLTVV.

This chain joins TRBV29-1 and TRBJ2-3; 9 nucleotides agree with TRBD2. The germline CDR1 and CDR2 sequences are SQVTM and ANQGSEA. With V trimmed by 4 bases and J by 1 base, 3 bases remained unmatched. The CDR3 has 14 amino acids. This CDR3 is CSVVGGGGTDTQYF. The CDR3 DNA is TGCAGCGTTGTTGGCGGGGGGGGCACAGATACGCAGTATTTT.

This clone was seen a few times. The CDR3 reads CASSFTDLAPAFF. CDR3 in DNA: TGTGCCAGCAGTTTTACAGACCTCGCCCCAGCTTTCTTT. The chain employs TRBV28 and TRBJ1-1; D is ambiguous. Deletions cut 3 bases from V and 10 bases from J, with 15 bases between. The CDR3 contains 13 residues. CDR1 and CDR2 (germline): MDHEN, SYDVKM.

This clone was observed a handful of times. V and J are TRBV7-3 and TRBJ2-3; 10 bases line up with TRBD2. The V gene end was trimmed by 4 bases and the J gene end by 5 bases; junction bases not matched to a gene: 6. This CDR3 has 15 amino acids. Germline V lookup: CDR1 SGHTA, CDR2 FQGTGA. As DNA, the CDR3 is TGTGCCAGCAGCTCCGTAGCGGGAGGTGAAGATACGCAGTATTTT. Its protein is CASSSVAGGEDTQYF.

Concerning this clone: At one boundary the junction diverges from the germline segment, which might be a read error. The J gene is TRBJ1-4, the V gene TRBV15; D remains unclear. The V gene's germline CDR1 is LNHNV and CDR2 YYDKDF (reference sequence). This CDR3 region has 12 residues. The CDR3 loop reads CATSRDNLRPLF. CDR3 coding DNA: TGTGCCACCAGCAGAGATAACCTGCGGCCGCTTTTT.

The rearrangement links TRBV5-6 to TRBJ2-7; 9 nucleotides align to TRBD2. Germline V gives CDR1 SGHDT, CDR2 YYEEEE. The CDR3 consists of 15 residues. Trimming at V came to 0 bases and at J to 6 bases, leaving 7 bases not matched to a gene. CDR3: CASSLAGGGAGEQYF. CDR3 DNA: TGTGCCAGCAGCTTGGCCGGCGGGGGGGCCGGCGAGCAGTACTTC.

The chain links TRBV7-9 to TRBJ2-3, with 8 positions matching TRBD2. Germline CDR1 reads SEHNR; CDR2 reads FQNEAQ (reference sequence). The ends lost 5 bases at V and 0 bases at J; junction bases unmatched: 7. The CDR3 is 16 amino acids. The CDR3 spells CASSLSTSGSTDTQYF. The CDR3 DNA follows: TGTGCCAGCAGCCTATCAACTAGCGGAAGCACAGATACGCAGTATTTT.

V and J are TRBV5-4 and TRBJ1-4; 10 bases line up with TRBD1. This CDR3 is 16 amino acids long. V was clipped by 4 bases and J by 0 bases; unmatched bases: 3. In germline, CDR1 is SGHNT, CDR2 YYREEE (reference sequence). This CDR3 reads CASSHGQGATNEKLFF. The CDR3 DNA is TGTGCCAGCAGCCATGGACAGGGGGCAACTAATGAAAAACTGTTTTTT.

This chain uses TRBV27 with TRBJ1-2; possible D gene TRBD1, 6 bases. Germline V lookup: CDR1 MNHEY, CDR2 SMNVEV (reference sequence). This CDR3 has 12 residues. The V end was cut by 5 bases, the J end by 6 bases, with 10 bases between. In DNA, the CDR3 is TGTGCCAGCAGTGAAACAGGGAATGGCTACACCTTC. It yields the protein CASSETGNGYTF.

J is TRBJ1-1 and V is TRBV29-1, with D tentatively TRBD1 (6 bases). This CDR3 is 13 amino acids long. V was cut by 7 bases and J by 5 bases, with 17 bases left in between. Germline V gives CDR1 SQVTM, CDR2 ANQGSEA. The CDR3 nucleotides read TGCAGCGCCCTGGGGGGGGCGGGGACTGAAGCTTTCTTT. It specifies CSALGGAGTEAFF.

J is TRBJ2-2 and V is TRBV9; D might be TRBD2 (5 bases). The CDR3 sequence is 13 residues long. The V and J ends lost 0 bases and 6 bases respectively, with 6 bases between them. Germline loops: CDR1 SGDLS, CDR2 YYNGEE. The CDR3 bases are TGTGCCAGCAGCGTAGGAGGGTCCGGGGAGCTGTTTTTT. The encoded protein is CASSVGGSGELFF. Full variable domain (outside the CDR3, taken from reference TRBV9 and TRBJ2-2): DSGVTQTPKHLITATGQRVTLRCSPRSGDLSVYWYQQSLDQGLQFLIQYYNGEERAKGNILERFSAQQFPDLHSELNLSSLELGDSALYFCASSVGGSGELFFGEGSRLTVL.

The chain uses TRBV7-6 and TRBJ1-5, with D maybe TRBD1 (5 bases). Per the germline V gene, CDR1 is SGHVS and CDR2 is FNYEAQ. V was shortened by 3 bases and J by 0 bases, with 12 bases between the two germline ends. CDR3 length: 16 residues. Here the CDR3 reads CASSLAGPNSNQPQHF. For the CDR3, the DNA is TGTGCCAGCAGCTTGGCGGGGCCTAATAGCAATCAGCCCCAGCATTTT.

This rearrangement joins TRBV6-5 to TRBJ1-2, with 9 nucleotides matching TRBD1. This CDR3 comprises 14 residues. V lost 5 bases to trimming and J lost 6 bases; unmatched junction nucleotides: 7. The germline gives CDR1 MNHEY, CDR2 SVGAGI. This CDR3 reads CASSTGGDANGYTF. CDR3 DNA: TGTGCCAGCAGTACAGGGGGCGATGCTAATGGCTACACCTTC.

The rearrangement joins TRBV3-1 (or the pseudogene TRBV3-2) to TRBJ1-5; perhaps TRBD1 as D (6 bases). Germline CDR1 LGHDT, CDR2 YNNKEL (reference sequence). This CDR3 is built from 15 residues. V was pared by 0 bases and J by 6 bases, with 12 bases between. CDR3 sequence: CASSQDRGFGQPQHF. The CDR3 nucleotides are TGTGCCAGCAGCCAAGACAGGGGTTTCGGTCAGCCCCAGCATTTT.

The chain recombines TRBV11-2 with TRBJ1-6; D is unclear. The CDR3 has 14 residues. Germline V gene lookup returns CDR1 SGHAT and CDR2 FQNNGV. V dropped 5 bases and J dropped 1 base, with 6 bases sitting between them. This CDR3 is CASSPQSYNSPLHF. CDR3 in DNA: TGTGCCAGCAGCCCCCAATCCTATAATTCACCCCTCCACTTT.

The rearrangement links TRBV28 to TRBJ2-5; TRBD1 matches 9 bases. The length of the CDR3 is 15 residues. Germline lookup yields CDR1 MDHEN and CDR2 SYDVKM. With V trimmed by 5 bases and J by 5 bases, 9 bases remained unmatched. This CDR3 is CASSRTGEVRETQYF. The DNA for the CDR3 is TGTGCCAGCAGTCGGACAGGGGAAGTTCGGGAGACCCAGTACTTC.

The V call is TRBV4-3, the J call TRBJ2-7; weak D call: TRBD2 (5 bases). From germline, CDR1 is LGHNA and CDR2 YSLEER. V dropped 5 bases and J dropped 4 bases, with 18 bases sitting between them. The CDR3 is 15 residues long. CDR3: CASSYGVVRVYEQYF. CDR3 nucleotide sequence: TGCGCCAGCAGCTACGGGGTCGTTAGGGTGTACGAGCAGTACTTC.

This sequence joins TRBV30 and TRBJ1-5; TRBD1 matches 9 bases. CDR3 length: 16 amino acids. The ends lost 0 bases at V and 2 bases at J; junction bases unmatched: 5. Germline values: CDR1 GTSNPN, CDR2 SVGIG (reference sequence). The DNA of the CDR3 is TGTGCCTGGAGTGTAAGATGGGACAGGGGCAATCAGCCCCAGCATTTT. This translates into CAWSVRWDRGNQPQHF.

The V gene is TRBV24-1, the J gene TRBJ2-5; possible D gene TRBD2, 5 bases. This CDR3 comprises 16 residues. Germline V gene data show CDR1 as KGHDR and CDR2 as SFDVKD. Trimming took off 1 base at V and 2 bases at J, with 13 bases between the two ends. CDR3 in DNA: TGTGCCACCAGTGATTTCCATAGGACTCAGCAAGAGACCCAGTACTTC. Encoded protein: CATSDFHRTQQETQYF.

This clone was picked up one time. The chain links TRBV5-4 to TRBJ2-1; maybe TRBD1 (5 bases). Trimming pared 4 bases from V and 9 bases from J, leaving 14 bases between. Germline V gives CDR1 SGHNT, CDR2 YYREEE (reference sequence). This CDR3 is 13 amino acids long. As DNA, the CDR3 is TGTGCCAGCAGCCTGCCTTGGGGCGGTGAGCAGTTCTTC. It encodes CASSLPWGGEQFF.

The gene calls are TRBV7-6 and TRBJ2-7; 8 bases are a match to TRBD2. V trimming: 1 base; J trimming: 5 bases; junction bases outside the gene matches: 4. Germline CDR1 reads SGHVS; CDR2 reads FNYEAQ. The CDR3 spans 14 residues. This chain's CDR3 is CASSLGLANDEQYF. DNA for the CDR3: TGTGCCAGCAGCTTAGGACTAGCGAACGACGAGCAGTACTTC.

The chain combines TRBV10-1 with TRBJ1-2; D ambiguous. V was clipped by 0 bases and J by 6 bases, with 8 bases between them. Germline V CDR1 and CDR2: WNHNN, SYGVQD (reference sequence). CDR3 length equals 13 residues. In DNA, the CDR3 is TGCGCCAGCAGTGAGTCGTGGAGGAATGGCTACACCTTC. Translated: CASSESWRNGYTF.

The CDR3 region is CASSDVPNFNQPQHF. CDR3 coding DNA: TGTGCCAGCAGTGACGTCCCCAACTTCAATCAGCCCCAGCATTTT. This chain links TRBV2 with TRBJ1-5; D remains unclear. V was shortened by 3 bases and J by 3 bases, with 12 bases between the two germline ends. CDR1 and CDR2 from the germline V gene are SNHLY and FYNNEI. This CDR3 spans 15 amino acids.

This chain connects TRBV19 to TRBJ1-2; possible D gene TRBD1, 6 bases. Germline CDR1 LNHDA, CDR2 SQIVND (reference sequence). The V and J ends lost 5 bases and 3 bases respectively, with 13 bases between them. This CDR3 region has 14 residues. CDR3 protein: CASSLTRGDYGYTF. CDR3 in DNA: TGTGCCAGTAGTCTTACCAGGGGCGACTATGGCTACACCTTC.

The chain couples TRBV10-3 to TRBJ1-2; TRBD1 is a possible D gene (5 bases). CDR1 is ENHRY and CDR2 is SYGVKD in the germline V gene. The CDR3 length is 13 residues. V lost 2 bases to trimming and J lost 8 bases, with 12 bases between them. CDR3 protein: CAISEMAGRGYTF. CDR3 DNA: TGTGCCATCAGTGAGATGGCAGGGAGGGGCTACACCTTC.

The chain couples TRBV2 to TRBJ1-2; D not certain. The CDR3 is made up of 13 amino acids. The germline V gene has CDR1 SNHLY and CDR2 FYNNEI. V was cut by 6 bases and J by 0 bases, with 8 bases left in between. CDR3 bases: TGTGCCAGCAGCCTCACATCTAACTATGGCTACACCTTC. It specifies CASSLTSNYGYTF.

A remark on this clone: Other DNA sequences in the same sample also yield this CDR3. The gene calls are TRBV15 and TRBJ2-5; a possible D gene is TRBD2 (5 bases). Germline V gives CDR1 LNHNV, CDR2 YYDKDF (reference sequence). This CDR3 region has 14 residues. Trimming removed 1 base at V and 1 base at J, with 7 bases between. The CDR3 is CATSRGLAQETQYF. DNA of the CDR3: TGTGCCACCAGCAGAGGGCTAGCCCAAGAGACCCAGTACTTC.